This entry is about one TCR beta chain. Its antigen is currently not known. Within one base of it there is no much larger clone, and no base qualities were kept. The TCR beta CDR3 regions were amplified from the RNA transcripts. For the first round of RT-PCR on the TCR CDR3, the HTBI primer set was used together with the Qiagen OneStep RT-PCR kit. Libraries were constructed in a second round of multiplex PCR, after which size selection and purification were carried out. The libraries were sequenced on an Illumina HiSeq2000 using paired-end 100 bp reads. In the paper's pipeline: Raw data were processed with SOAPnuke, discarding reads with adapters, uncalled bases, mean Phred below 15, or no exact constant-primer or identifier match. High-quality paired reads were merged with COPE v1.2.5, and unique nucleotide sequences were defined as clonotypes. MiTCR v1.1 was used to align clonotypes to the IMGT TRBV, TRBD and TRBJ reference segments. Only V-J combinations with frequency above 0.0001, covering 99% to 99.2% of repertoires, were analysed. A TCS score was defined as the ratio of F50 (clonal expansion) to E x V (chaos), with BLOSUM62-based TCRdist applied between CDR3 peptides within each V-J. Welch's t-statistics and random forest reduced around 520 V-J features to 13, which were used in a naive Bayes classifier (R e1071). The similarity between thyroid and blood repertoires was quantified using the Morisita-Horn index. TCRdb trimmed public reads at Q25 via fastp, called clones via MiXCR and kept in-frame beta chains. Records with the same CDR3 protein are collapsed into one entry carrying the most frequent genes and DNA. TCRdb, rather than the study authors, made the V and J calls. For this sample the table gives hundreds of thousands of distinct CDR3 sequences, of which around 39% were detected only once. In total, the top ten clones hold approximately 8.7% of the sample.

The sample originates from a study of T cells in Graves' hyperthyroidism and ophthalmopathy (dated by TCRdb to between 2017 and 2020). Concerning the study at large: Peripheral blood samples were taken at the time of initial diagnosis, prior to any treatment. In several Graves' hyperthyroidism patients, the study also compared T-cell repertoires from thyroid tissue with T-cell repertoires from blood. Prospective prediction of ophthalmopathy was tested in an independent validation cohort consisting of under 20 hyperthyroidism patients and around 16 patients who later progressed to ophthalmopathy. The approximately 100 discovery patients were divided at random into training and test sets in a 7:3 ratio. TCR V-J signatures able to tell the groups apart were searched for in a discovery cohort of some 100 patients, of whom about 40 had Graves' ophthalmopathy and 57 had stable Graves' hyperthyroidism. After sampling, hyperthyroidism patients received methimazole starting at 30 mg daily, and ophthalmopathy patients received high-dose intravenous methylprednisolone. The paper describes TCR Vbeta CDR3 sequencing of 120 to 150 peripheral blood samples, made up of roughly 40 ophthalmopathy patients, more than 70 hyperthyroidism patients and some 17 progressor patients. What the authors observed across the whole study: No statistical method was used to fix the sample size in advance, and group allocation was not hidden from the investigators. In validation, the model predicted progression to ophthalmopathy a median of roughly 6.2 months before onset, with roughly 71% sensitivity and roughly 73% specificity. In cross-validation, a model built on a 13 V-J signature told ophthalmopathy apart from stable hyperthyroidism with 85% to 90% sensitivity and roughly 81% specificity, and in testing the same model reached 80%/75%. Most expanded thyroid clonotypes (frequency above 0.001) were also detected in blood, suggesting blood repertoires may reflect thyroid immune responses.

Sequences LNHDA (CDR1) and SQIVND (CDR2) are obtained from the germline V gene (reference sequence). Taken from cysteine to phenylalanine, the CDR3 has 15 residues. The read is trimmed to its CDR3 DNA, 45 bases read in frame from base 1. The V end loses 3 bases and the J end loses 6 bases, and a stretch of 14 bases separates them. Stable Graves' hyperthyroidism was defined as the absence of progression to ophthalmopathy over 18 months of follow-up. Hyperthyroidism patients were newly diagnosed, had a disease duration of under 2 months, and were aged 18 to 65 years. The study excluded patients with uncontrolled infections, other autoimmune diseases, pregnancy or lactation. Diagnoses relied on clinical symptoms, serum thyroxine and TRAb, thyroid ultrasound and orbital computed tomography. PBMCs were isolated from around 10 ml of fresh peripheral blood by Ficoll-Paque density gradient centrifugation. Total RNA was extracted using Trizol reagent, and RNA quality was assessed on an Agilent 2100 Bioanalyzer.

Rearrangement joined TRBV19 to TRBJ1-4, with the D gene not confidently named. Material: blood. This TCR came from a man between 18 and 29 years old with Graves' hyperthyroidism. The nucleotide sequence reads TGTGCCAGTAGTATTTATAGACGGCCCTATGAAAAACTGTTTTTT. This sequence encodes CASSIYRRPYEKLFF.